Detailed here is one T cell receptor (beta chain). Its antigen is still unknown. The source of the sample is a study of tumor-infiltrating lymphocytes in localized non-small cell lung cancer. On the study more broadly: Each patient gave resected tumor and non-adjacent uninvolved lung tissue.

TCRdb's copy holds only in-frame clones and misses some; the assay was immunoSEQ multiplex PCR. This sample has about 16,000 clones; around two thirds occur once, and the top ten carry 5.5% to 7.5%. Notes on the study in general: Compared with uninvolved lung, tumors showed higher T cell infiltration by TCRbeta sequencing.

The origin of this receptor is a human donor with non-small cell lung cancer. The sequencing sample was made of lung tumor tissue.

CDR3 loop: CASSHGTGVEKLFF. DNA for the CDR3: TGTGCCAGCTCCCACGGGACAGGGGTCGAAAAACTGTTTTTT. V gene TRBV18 combines with J gene TRBJ1-4; 10 nucleotides agree with TRBD1. This CDR3 has 14 amino acids. V shed 6 bases, J shed 8 bases, and the junction held 6 bases outside the gene matches. The V gene's germline CDR1 is KGHSH and CDR2 LQKENI.